This T cell receptor beta chain emerged from a study of Tregs in tolerant kidney transplant recipients. About this clone: The antigen is unknown.

Unstimulated regulatory T cells (CD4+CD25+CD127-), CD4+CD25- non-regulatory cells, CD4 and CD8 cells were FACS-sorted from thawed PBMCs. Study conclusions and caveats: Activated donor B cell expansion appeared to reveal the most relevant donor-specific TCRbeta repertoire. This study did not directly address biological reproducibility. Donor-specific Treg expansion exceeded global Treg expansion in tolerant patients, suggesting antigen drive.

The germline V gene encodes CDR1 SGHRS and CDR2 YFSETQ. This CDR3 has 15 residues. After removal of 4 bases from V and 4 bases from J, the junction contained 4 bases not matched to a gene. The method was immunoSEQ multiplex PCR; TCRdb's version includes in-frame clones alone and lacks a portion of them. The sample includes roughly 80,000 clones, 98% of them seen just once. The sequences come from CD4+ T cells from blood, collected before the transplant. The genes are TRBV5-1 and TRBJ2-2; TRBD1 aligns across 10 bases. This TCR was recovered from a human donor who received a combined kidney and bone marrow transplant. CDR3 in amino acids: CASSPGDRGTGELFF. The DNA for the CDR3 is TGCGCCAGCAGCCCCGGGGACAGGGGCACCGGGGAGCTGTTTTTT.